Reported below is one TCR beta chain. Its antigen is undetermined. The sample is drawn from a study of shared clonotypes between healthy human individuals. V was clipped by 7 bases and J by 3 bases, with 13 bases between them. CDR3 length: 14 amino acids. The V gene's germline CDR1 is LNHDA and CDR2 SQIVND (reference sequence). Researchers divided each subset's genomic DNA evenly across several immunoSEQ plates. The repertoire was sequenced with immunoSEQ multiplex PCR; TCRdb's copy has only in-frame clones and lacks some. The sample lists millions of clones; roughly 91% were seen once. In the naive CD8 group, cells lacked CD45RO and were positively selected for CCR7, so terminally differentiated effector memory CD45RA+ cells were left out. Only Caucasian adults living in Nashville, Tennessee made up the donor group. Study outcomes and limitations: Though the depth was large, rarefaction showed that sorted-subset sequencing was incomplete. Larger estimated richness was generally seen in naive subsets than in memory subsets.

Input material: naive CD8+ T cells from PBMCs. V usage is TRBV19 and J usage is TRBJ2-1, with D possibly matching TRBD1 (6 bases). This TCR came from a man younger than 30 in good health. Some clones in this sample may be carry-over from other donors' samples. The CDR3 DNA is TGTGCCAGTAAGTTGAGGGGGATCTACAATGAGCAGTTCTTC. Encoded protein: CASKLRGIYNEQFF.